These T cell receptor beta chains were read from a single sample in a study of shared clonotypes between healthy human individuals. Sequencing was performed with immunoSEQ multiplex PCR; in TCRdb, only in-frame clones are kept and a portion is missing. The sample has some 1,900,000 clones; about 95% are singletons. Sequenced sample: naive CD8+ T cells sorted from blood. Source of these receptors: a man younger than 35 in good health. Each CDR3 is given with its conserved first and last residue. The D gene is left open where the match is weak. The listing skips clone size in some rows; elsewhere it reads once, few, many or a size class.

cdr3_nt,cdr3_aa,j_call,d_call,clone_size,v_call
TGTGCCAGCATGCTCACCGCAACTAATGAAAAACTGTTTTTT,CASMLTATNEKLFF,TRBJ1-4,-,-,TRBV6-1
TGTGCCAGTAAGGGAGGGGTGAACACTGAAGCTTTCTTT,CASKGGVNTEAFF,TRBJ1-1,-,-,TRBV19
TGTGCCAGCAGTTACTCGGCGGGGGGAGGGGCAGATACGCAGTATTTT,CASSYSAGGGADTQYF,TRBJ2-3,TRBD2,-,TRBV6-5
TGTGCCAGCAGTAATACAGGGCCCCAGGAGACCCAGTACTTC,CASSNTGPQETQYF,TRBJ2-5,-,-,TRBV6-6
TGCGCCAGCAGCCAAACCCCCAGGGCCGGGACAGTGGATGGCTACACCTTC,CASSQTPRAGTVDGYTF,TRBJ1-2,TRBD1,-,TRBV4-1
TGTGCCAGCAGCGTAACAGGTGACTATGGCTACACCTTC,CASSVTGDYGYTF,TRBJ1-2,-,-,TRBV9
TGTGCCAGCAGCTTATTGGGAAACTATGGCTACACCTTC,CASSLLGNYGYTF,TRBJ1-2,-,-,TRBV7-9
TGTGCCAGCAGCGTAGATTGGGGGGCAGATACGCAGTATTTT,CASSVDWGADTQYF,TRBJ2-3,-,-,TRBV9
TGTGCCAGCAGCGTACAGGGGCCCACCTACGAGCAGTACTTC,CASSVQGPTYEQYF,TRBJ2-7,TRBD1,-,TRBV7-9
TGTGCCAGCAGTGATGACTGGCGGGGGGGCACAGATACGCAGTATTTT,CASSDDWRGGTDTQYF,TRBJ2-3,TRBD2,-,TRBV13
TGTGCCAGCTCACCTGGAGGGGCTGGGATCACTGAAGCTTTCTTT,CASSPGGAGITEAFF,TRBJ1-1,-,once,TRBV18
TGTGCCAGCAGCGCCCTGACAGGTAGCATCTATGGCTACACCTTC,CASSALTGSIYGYTF,TRBJ1-2,-,-,TRBV9
TGTGCCAGCAGCTGGGGATTGAACACCGGGGAGCTGTTTTTT,CASSWGLNTGELFF,TRBJ2-2,-,-,TRBV11-2
TGTGCCTGGAAAGGCAGGACCTACGCCTCCTACGAGCAGTACTTC,CAWKGRTYASYEQYF,TRBJ2-7,-,-,TRBV30
TGTGCCAGCAGCTCAGTAGGCGGGGGGACCGCAGATACGCAGTATTTT,CASSSVGGGTADTQYF,TRBJ2-3,TRBD2,-,TRBV5-5
TGTGCCAGAAGCTTGGACAGGGAAGGGGAAAACACTGAAGCTTTCTTT,CARSLDREGENTEAFF,TRBJ1-1,-,-,TRBV5-3
TGCGCCAGCAGCACAGGGGGAATACCCTACGAGCAGTACTTC,CASSTGGIPYEQYF,TRBJ2-7,TRBD1,-,TRBV5-1
TGTGCCAGCAGTTACTCGGCTAGCTCCAATGAGCAGTTCTTC,CASSYSASSNEQFF,TRBJ2-1,-,-,TRBV6-5
TGTGCCAGCAGCTTCCAATCCGGGGAGCTGTTTTTT,CASSFQSGELFF,TRBJ2-2,-,-,TRBV7-8
TGCGCCAGCAGCCAAGTTGAGGGGAATTCACCCCTCCACTTT,CASSQVEGNSPLHF,TRBJ1-6,-,-,TRBV4-3
TGTGCCAGCGGCAAAATCCGGGACAGGCCCACCGGGGAGCTGTTTTTT,CASGKIRDRPTGELFF,TRBJ2-2,TRBD1,-,TRBV27
TGTGCCAGTAGTGCCGAACTGAACACTGAAGCTTTCTTT,CASSAELNTEAFF,TRBJ1-1,-,once,TRBV19
TGCGCCAGCAGTGAGCATGCCCAGGGGCTAGATACGCAGTATTTT,CASSEHAQGLDTQYF,TRBJ2-3,-,-,TRBV10-1
TGTGCCAGCAGTTTAACGAAAGGGTCGACAGGTTTCTACGAGCAGTACTTC,CASSLTKGSTGFYEQYF,TRBJ2-7,-,once,TRBV28
TGTGCCAGCAGCTTCGGGTTCGAGGATTGGGTCTCTGGAAACACCATATATTTT,CASSFGFEDWVSGNTIYF,TRBJ1-3,-,-,TRBV7-2
TGTGCCAGCAGCTTTTGGGAGTCACCCCTCCACTTT,CASSFWESPLHF,TRBJ1-6,-,-,TRBV11-2
TGTGCCAGCAGTTCCGGGGGGTGGGGGCCAGATACGCAGTATTTT,CASSSGGWGPDTQYF,TRBJ2-3,-,-,TRBV6-5
TGCAGCGTTGAAGGCACAGGCACCGGGGAGCTGTTTTTT,CSVEGTGTGELFF,TRBJ2-2,-,-,TRBV29-1
TGCGCCAGCAGCCAAGTAGCGGCCAGCTACGAGCAGTACTTC,CASSQVAASYEQYF,TRBJ2-7,-,once,TRBV4-1
TGTGCCAGCAGTGGGACAGAAGTTGGCTACACCTTC,CASSGTEVGYTF,TRBJ1-2,-,-,TRBV2
TGTGCCATCAGTGGGGGAATCGGGACCGCCGCGGGCGACGAGCAGTACTTC,CAISGGIGTAAGDEQYF,TRBJ2-7,-,-,TRBV10-3
TGTGCCAGCAGCTGGGGATGGGGGAACACTGAAGCTTTCTTT,CASSWGWGNTEAFF,TRBJ1-1,-,-,TRBV5-4
TGTGCCAGCAGTGACGGCGGGGGGCTGTTTTTT,CASSDGGGLFF,TRBJ2-2,TRBD2,-,TRBV6-4
TGCGCCAGCAGGACGGGAAATGAGCAGTTCTTC,CASRTGNEQFF,TRBJ2-1,-,-,TRBV5-1
TGCGCCAGCAGCTTGGTAACTAGCGGGGCCGGGGAGCTGTTTTTT,CASSLVTSGAGELFF,TRBJ2-2,TRBD2,-,TRBV5-1
TGTGCCAGCAGCTTAGAGTTGGGGACAGGGTACGAGCAGTACTTC,CASSLELGTGYEQYF,TRBJ2-7,TRBD1,-,TRBV7-2
TGCGCCAGCAGCTTTAACAGGGACTCCTACAATGAGCAGTTCTTC,CASSFNRDSYNEQFF,TRBJ2-1,-,once,TRBV4-1
TGTGCCAGCAGCTTGGAACCAGGTTCTGACTATGGCTACACCTTC,CASSLEPGSDYGYTF,TRBJ1-2,-,-,TRBV5-5
TGTGCCAGCGAAGGGGACAGGTCGAACACTGAAGCTTTCTTT,CASEGDRSNTEAFF,TRBJ1-1,TRBD1,-,TRBV10-3
TGTGCCAGCAGCTTCCTAGGGATTGGAGCTTTCTTT,CASSFLGIGAFF,TRBJ1-1,-,-,TRBV7-9
TGTGCCAGCAGTTCTAGTTCTAGCGGGCCCTTTCAAGAGACCCAGTACTTC,CASSSSSSGPFQETQYF,TRBJ2-5,TRBD2,-,TRBV7-9
TGTGCCAGCAGTTTAGTGAGGGATGAGCAGTTCTTC,CASSLVRDEQFF,TRBJ2-1,-,-,TRBV27
TGTGCCAGCAGTTGGGACTTCGGGGCCGGGGAGCTGTTTTTT,CASSWDFGAGELFF,TRBJ2-2,-,-,TRBV5-4
TGCGCCAGCAGTGGGGACTGGGACTATGGCTACACCTTC,CASSGDWDYGYTF,TRBJ1-2,-,-,TRBV10-2
TGTGCCAGCAGGGAAAAGGGGGGTACCTATGGCTACACCTTC,CASREKGGTYGYTF,TRBJ1-2,-,-,TRBV2
TGTGCCAGCAGTCATACAGGGGTGGGCGAGGATACGCAGTATTTT,CASSHTGVGEDTQYF,TRBJ2-3,TRBD1,-,TRBV27
TGCGCCAGCAGCCATCCCCAGGGAAGGACTGAAGCTTTCTTT,CASSHPQGRTEAFF,TRBJ1-1,-,-,TRBV4-1
TGTGCCAGCAGGGAAAGACATTCCATGAACACTGAAGCTTTCTTT,CASRERHSMNTEAFF,TRBJ1-1,-,-,TRBV2
TGCAGCGTTCTCGGGATTTCCTACAATGAGCAGTTCTTC,CSVLGISYNEQFF,TRBJ2-1,-,-,TRBV29-1
TGTGCCAGCAGTCCAGGACTAGCGGGGGTTTACGAGCAGTACTTC,CASSPGLAGVYEQYF,TRBJ2-7,TRBD2,-,TRBV7-3